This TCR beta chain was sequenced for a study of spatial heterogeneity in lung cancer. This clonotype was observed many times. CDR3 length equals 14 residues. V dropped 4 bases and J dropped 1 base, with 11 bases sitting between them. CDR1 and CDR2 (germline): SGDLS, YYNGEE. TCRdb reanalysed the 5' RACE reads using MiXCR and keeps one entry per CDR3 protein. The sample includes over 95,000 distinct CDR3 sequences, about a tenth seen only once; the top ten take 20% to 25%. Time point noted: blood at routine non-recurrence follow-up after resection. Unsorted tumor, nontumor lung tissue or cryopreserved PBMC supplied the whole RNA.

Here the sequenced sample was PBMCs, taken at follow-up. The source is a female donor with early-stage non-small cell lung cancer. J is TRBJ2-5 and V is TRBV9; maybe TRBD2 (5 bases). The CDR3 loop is CASSRRGTQETQYF. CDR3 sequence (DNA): TGTGCCAGCAGCCGCCGGGGAACCCAAGAGACCCAGTACTTC. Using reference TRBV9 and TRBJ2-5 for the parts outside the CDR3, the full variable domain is DSGVTQTPKHLITATGQRVTLRCSPRSGDLSVYWYQQSLDQGLQFLIQYYNGEERAKGNILERFSAQQFPDLHSELNLSSLELGDSALYFCASSRRGTQETQYFGPGTRLLVL.